These T cell receptor beta chains were read from a single sample in a study of blood T cell repertoires in COVID-19. TCRdb keeps only in-frame clones here, not all; method: immunoSEQ multiplex PCR. The sample carries tens of thousands of clones, roughly 80% recorded once. Specimen: peripheral blood. All receptors come from a woman aged 60 to 75 with acute or convalescent COVID-19. CDR3s include the opening cysteine and the closing phenylalanine or tryptophan.

v_call: TRBV7-3
j_call: TRBJ2-1
cdr3_aa: CASSPGGSLSSYNEQFF

v_call: TRBV7-9
j_call: TRBJ2-7
cdr3_aa: CASSFREPQYEQYF

v_call: TRBV18
j_call: TRBJ2-4
cdr3_aa: CASSPSGAKNIQYF

v_call: TRBV19
j_call: TRBJ1-6
cdr3_aa: CASSILPGSNSPLHF

v_call: TRBV5-1
j_call: TRBJ2-3
cdr3_aa: CASSSQGMTDTQYF

v_call: TRBV11-2
j_call: TRBJ1-2
cdr3_aa: CASSLGSQGQEGYTF

v_call: TRBV12-3/TRBV12-4
j_call: TRBJ1-3
cdr3_aa: CASNSNGNTIYF

v_call: TRBV7-3
j_call: TRBJ1-6
cdr3_aa: CASSLGGPNSPLHF

v_call: TRBV9
j_call: TRBJ1-3
cdr3_aa: CASSVGAQSSGNTIYF

v_call: TRBV11-2
j_call: TRBJ1-1
cdr3_aa: CASRKQENTEAFF

v_call: TRBV19
j_call: TRBJ1-5
cdr3_aa: CASTTGYQPQHF

v_call: TRBV7-2
j_call: TRBJ1-5
cdr3_aa: CASSPRGQGALSNQPQHF

v_call: TRBV7-9
j_call: TRBJ2-1
cdr3_aa: CASSHHSGDDYNEQFF

v_call: TRBV5-6
j_call: TRBJ1-6
cdr3_aa: CASSLYGGGANSPLHF

v_call: TRBV6-2/TRBV6-3
j_call: TRBJ1-1
cdr3_aa: CASSLQQNTEAFF

v_call: TRBV28
j_call: TRBJ2-7
cdr3_aa: CATRGDRGIYEQYF

v_call: TRBV2
j_call: TRBJ2-1
cdr3_aa: CASTEEDSTYNEQFF

v_call: TRBV6-5
j_call: TRBJ2-1
cdr3_aa: CASSYTKPGHLGQFF

v_call: TRBV19
j_call: TRBJ2-7
cdr3_aa: CATAHGDTLYEQYF

v_call: TRBV7-6
j_call: TRBJ1-1
cdr3_aa: CASSLRWGGADTEAFF

v_call: TRBV6-5
j_call: TRBJ1-2
cdr3_aa: CASSPRDRVNGYTF

v_call: TRBV5-1
j_call: TRBJ1-3
cdr3_aa: CASSLGGQGSGNTIYF

v_call: TRBV5-4
j_call: TRBJ1-2
cdr3_aa: CASSLATGRGGGYTF

v_call: TRBV18
j_call: TRBJ2-2
cdr3_aa: CASSPYRLANTGELFF

v_call: TRBV15
j_call: TRBJ2-2
cdr3_aa: CATSRDRDSLGGELFF

v_call: TRBV7-2
j_call: TRBJ2-3
cdr3_aa: CASSLLAGGRTDTQYF

v_call: TRBV5-6
j_call: TRBJ2-5
cdr3_aa: CASSWAGTRETQYF

v_call: TRBV10-3
j_call: TRBJ1-1
cdr3_aa: CAISTGVYTEAFF

v_call: TRBV21-1
j_call: TRBJ2-7
cdr3_aa: CASSKEQTGGNYEQYF

v_call: TRBV29-1
j_call: TRBJ1-1
cdr3_aa: CSASRGSLRNTEAFF

v_call: TRBV5-1
j_call: TRBJ2-1
cdr3_aa: CASSLPSGGINEQFF

v_call: TRBV5-6
j_call: TRBJ1-1
cdr3_aa: CASSGDMSTEAFF

v_call: TRBV6-6
j_call: TRBJ1-5
cdr3_aa: CASSYVGDYSNQPQHF

v_call: TRBV5-1
j_call: TRBJ2-3
cdr3_aa: CASSLYQPDRPPTYF

v_call: TRBV3-1/TRBV3-2
j_call: TRBJ1-2
cdr3_aa: CASSPSTRTGNYGYTF

v_call: TRBV28
j_call: TRBJ1-1
cdr3_aa: CASSSGTGGRGTEAFF

v_call: TRBV30
j_call: TRBJ2-5
cdr3_aa: CAWSHSQETQYF